The sequence of this T cell receptor beta chain was determined in a study of blood T cell repertoires in COVID-19 (dated by TCRdb to about 2020). For context, the study as a whole: Samples covering the acute and convalescent phases of COVID-19 were provided by collaborators in the United States, Italy and Spain. Deeply sampled blood TCRbeta repertoires from subjects exposed to, actively infected with, or recovered from COVID-19 were included in the dataset. The repertoires were released in a freely available public database intended as a resource for research on the immune response to SARS-CoV-2. Samples came from the ongoing ImmuneRACE study (first 160 participants) plus 1,254 subjects from 6 global collaborators. The material from the prospective study consisted of cDNA or gDNA derived from T cells, B-cell-depleted T cells, or PBMCs. The sample metadata nearly always contained a de-identified subject ID, COVID-19 status, age in years and sex. Where available, HLA class I and class II types were obtained from metadata supplied by the sample provider rather than from assay-based typing.

What the work shows at the level of the full study, not this receptor alone: Clinical and demographic metadata were provided uncurated, with the amount varying by source and participant.

Based on the germline V gene, the CDR1 and CDR2 sequences are SGHAT and FQNNGV. V gives up 5 bases and J gives up 0 bases, and the segment between their germline ends measures 8 bases. Counted from cysteine to phenylalanine, this CDR3 has 13 amino acids. This entry keeps only the CDR3 DNA: 39 bases, framed from base 1. Whole blood was collected in K2EDTA tubes by collaborating institutions according to the institutions' own protocols. For TCRbeta analysis, collaborators shipped samples as frozen whole blood, isolated PBMCs, or DNA extracted from either of those sample types. TCRbeta CDR3 regions were amplified from genomic DNA using the immunoSEQ Assay, a bias-controlled multiplex PCR. The authors' analysis ran thus. Within the assay, amplification of reference gene primers was used to estimate how many nucleated cells each sample contained. To quantify the absolute abundance of each unique TCRbeta CDR3 rearrangement, sequence reads were collapsed and filtered. For each sample, productive Simpson clonality was calculated as the square root of Simpson's diversity index over productive rearrangements. TCRdb's version of the immuneACCESS table is confined to in-frame rearrangements and falls short of the full clone set. An unresolved V gene accounts for under half of the shortfall where checked; the remainder is of unknown origin. From that table come the V and J calls and clone size; the DNA was used to work out D and trimming. Within this sample are over 85,000 clones, with approximately 80% of them counted one time only. Clones ranked in the top ten supply 4.5% of the sample.

Comment on this clone: The antigen it binds to is not known. No quality values exist for individual bases; no much larger clone is one base distant.

The receptor was isolated from a human donor in a cohort sampled during active COVID-19. Here the chain combines TRBV11-2 and TRBJ2-7; a weak D assignment points to TRBD1 (5 bases agree). Source material: peripheral blood. The bases are TGTGCCAGCAGCGGGGCTCTCTCCTACGAGCAGTACTTC. It encodes CASSGALSYEQYF.